This T cell receptor beta chain was observed in a study of T cells in Graves' hyperthyroidism and ophthalmopathy. V lost 0 bases and J 0 bases, leaving 7 bases between the germline ends. Per the germline V gene, CDR1 is SNHLY and CDR2 is FYNNEI. The CDR3 runs to 15 residues. This clonotype was picked up many times. RNA transcripts served as the template for amplifying TCR beta CDR3 regions. Using the HTBI primer set, a first-round RT-PCR was run on the TCR CDR3. MiXCR, applied by TCRdb to the multiplex PCR reads, yields one record per CDR3 protein. This table has 200,000 to 250,000 distinct CDR3 sequences, roughly 15% appearing once.

The receptor's source is a woman between 18 and 30 years old with Graves' ophthalmopathy. This rearrangement joins TRBV2 to TRBJ2-3; TRBD2 might be the D (5 bases). Sequenced sample: blood. The CDR3 loop reads CASSEATGSTDTQYF. Here the CDR3 DNA reads TGTGCCAGCAGTGAAGCAACGGGGAGCACAGATACGCAGTATTTT.